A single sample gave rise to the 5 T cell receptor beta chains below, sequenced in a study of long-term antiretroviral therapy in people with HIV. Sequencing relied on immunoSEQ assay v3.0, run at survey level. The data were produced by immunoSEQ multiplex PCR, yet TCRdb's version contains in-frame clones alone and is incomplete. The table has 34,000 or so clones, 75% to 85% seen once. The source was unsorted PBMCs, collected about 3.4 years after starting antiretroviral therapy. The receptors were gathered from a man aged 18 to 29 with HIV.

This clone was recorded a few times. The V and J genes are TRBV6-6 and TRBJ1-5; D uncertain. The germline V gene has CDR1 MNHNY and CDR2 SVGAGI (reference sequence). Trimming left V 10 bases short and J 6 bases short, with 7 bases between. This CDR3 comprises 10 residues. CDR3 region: CATSSQPQHF. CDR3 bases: TGTGCCACCTCCTCTCAGCCCCAGCATTTT.

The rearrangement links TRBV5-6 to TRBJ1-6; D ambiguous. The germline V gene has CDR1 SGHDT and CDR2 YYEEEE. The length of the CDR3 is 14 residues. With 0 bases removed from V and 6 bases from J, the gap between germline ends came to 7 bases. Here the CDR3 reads CASSLVGSNSPLHF. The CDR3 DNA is TGTGCCAGCAGCTTGGTGGGCAGTAATTCACCCCTCCACTTT.

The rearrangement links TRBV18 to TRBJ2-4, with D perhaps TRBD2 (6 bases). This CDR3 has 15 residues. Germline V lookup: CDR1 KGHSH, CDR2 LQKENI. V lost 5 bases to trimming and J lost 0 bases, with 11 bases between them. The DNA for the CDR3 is TGTGCCAGCTCAACAGAGGGACTAGCCAAAAACATTCAGTACTTC. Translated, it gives CASSTEGLAKNIQYF.

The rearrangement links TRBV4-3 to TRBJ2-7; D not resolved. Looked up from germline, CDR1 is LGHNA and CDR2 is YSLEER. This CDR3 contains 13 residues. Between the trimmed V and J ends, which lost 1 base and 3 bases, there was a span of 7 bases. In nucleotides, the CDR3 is TGCGCCAGCAGCCAAGGGCACCTCTACGAGCAGTACTTC. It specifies CASSQGHLYEQYF.

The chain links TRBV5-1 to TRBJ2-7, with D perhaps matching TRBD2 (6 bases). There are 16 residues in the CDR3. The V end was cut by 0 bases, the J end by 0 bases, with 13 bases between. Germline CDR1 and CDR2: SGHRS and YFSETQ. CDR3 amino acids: CASSLVRTIHSYEQYF. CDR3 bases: TGCGCCAGCAGCTTGGTCCGGACTATTCACTCCTACGAGCAGTACTTC.